Each of the 8 T cell receptor beta chains below was sequenced from the same sample in a study of blood T cells in healthy people across ages. Primers used in a second PCR of roughly 6 to 12 cycles were a sample-barcoded 5' primer and a J-beta primer mix. Each CDR3 protein is one row after TCRdb ran MiXCR on the 5' RACE reads. This table holds roughly 1,000,000 distinct CDR3 sequences, 20% to 25% found once. These same records also appear under a second study, on T cells of mothers and their children.

The sample consisted of blood. The receptors come from a girl between 2 and 10 years old in good health.

The CDR3 DNA sequence: TGTGCCAGCAGCTTAGCCCTAGGGAGGCCTGCAGTTGAGCAGTTCTTC. This gives the protein CASSLALGRPAVEQFF. The rearrangement links TRBV7-2 to TRBJ2-1; maybe TRBD2 (6 bases). This CDR3 is built from 16 residues. V was trimmed by 0 bases and J by 9 bases, leaving 18 bases between them. Germline V lookup: CDR1 SGHTA, CDR2 FQGNSA.

The chain joins TRBV7-9 to TRBJ2-5; unclear D gene. The germline gives CDR1 SEHNR, CDR2 FQNEAQ (reference sequence). The CDR3 totals 13 residues. V lost 6 bases, J lost 3 bases, and 11 bases lay in between. CDR3 amino acids: CASSSSTEETQYF. In DNA, the CDR3 is TGTGCCAGCAGTTCATCGACTGAAGAGACCCAGTACTTC.

This clonotype was seen ten or more times. The rearrangement links TRBV29-1 to TRBJ2-1, with 10 bases aligning to TRBD2. The CDR3 contains 13 residues. The J segment lost 4 bases and the V segment lost 7 bases, leaving 4 bases of the junction unmatched. Germline V gene data show CDR1 as SQVTM and CDR2 as ANQGSEA. The CDR3 DNA reads TGCAGCGCCAGCGGGAGGGCATACAATGAGCAGTTCTTC. It specifies CSASGRAYNEQFF.

This sequence joins TRBV9 and TRBJ2-7, with a weak D call TRBD2 (5 bases). The CDR3 is 15 residues long. Per the germline V gene, CDR1 is SGDLS and CDR2 is YYNGEE. The germline V and J ends were trimmed by 0 bases and 0 bases, with 10 bases remaining between them. The CDR3 nucleotides are TGTGCCAGCAGCGTAGGAAGCGGTCGCTCCTACGAGCAGTACTTC. This translates into CASSVGSGRSYEQYF. The entire variable domain, with the rest obtained from reference TRBV9 and TRBJ2-7, is as follows: DSGVTQTPKHLITATGQRVTLRCSPRSGDLSVYWYQQSLDQGLQFLIQYYNGEERAKGNILERFSAQQFPDLHSELNLSSLELGDSALYFCASSVGSGRSYEQYFGPGTRLTVT.

This clonotype was seen a handful of times. This rearrangement joins TRBV7-2 to TRBJ2-5; 10 bases agree with TRBD2. The J call could be wrong; TRBJ2-1 is a better fit for the DNA end. Germline V gene data show CDR1 as SGHTA and CDR2 as FQGNSA. This CDR3 contains 15 residues. The CDR3 sequence: CASSLASGGTNEQFF. The DNA of the CDR3 is TGTGCCAGCAGCTTAGCTAGCGGGGGGACTAATGAGCAGTTCTTC.

There are a few counts of this clonotype. One end of the junction varies from germline; a read error may be responsible. V and J are TRBV10-3 and TRBJ2-5; 14 bases match TRBD2. CDR3 length: 13 amino acids. Germline assignment: CDR1 ENHRY and CDR2 SYGVKD. Here the CDR3 reads CAISVTSGGARFF. CDR3 in DNA: TGTGCCATCAGTGTGACTAGCGGGGGGGCGAGGTTCTTC.

This chain joins TRBV28 and TRBJ2-7; D call uncertain. Germline loops: CDR1 MDHEN, CDR2 SYDVKM. The CDR3 consists of 12 residues. Trimming removed 5 bases at V and 6 bases at J, with 11 bases between. CDR3 nucleotides: TGTGCCAGCAGTCCTCTACTACGCGAGCAGTACTTC. As protein: CASSPLLREQYF.

V is TRBV29-1 and J is TRBJ2-7, with TRBD1 as a possible D gene (5 bases). The V gene's germline CDR1 is SQVTM and CDR2 ANQGSEA. V shed 5 bases and J shed 7 bases, with 9 bases lying between them. CDR3 length: 10 residues. The CDR3 DNA is TGCAGCGTTCTAAAGGGGGAGCAGTACTTC. Its protein is CSVLKGEQYF.